The 11 T cell receptor beta chains given below trace back to one sample, sequenced in a study of T cell responses to AZD1222 COVID-19 vaccine. Libraries were prepared by immunoSEQ multiplex PCR; TCRdb keeps only in-frame clonotypes and omits some of them. The table has some 120,000 clones, about nine tenths seen once. Sequences were derived from peripheral blood, sampled on day 0 of AZD1222 vaccination. These receptors were collected from an adult in good health.

The gene calls are TRBV2 and TRBJ1-3, with no clear D. V gave up 6 bases and J gave up 0 bases, with 6 bases separating them. Per germline, CDR1 SNHLY and CDR2 FYNNEI. This CDR3 has 13 residues. CDR3 nucleotide sequence: TGTGCCAGCAGAGATAGCTCTGGAAACACCATATATTTT. As protein: CASRDSSGNTIYF.

This chain joins TRBV6-1 and TRBJ1-5, with TRBD1 matching 8 bases. Losses at the gene ends were 2 bases for V and 2 bases for J; bases not matched to a gene: 11. This CDR3 spans 18 amino acids. Per germline, CDR1 MNHNS and CDR2 SASEGT. For the CDR3, the DNA is TGTGCCAGCAGTGAACGCCTGACAGGGGTTGACGGCAATCAGCCCCAGCATTTT. Translated: CASSERLTGVDGNQPQHF.

The genes are TRBV12-3 or TRBV12-4 and TRBJ1-1; no clear D. The CDR3 is 12 amino acids. The V end lost 5 bases, the J end lost 3 bases, and 7 bases lay between the germline ends. CDR3 residues: CASSPIYTEAFF. Here the CDR3 DNA reads TGTGCCAGCAGTCCCATCTACACTGAAGCTTTCTTT.

The chain uses TRBV5-1 and TRBJ2-2, with D uncertain. The V end was cut by 3 bases, the J end by 0 bases, with 9 bases between. Per germline, CDR1 SGHRS and CDR2 YFSETQ. CDR3 length: 15 amino acids. The CDR3 DNA follows: TGCGCCAGCAGCTACACTAACTCGAACACCGGGGAGCTGTTTTTT. Translating gives CASSYTNSNTGELFF.

The chain uses TRBV7-9 and TRBJ1-6; D is possibly TRBD1 (5 bases). The CDR3 runs 12 residues. Germline V gene lookup returns CDR1 SEHNR and CDR2 FQNEAQ (reference sequence). Trimming took 4 bases from V and 9 from J, leaving 7 bases between them. This CDR3 is CASSSGRSPLHF. As DNA, the CDR3 is TGTGCCAGCAGCTCGGGACGTTCACCCCTCCACTTT.

CDR3 loop: CASSPSTSGEQFF. CDR3 sequence (DNA): TGTGCCAGCAGCCCGAGTACCAGCGGAGAGCAGTTCTTC. This chain links TRBV5-4 with TRBJ2-1; tentative D call: TRBD2 (5 bases). Trimming stripped 4 bases from V and 10 bases from J, with 15 bases between. The CDR3 covers 13 residues. Germline V CDR1 and CDR2: SGHNT, YYREEE (reference sequence).

V usage is TRBV9 and J usage is TRBJ1-2; unclear D gene. Germline CDR1 reads SGDLS; CDR2 reads YYNGEE. V was clipped by 0 bases and J by 8 bases, with 11 bases between them. CDR3 size: 13 residues. This CDR3 is CASSVVEGWGYTF. CDR3 nucleotide sequence: TGTGCCAGCAGCGTAGTGGAGGGTTGGGGCTACACCTTC.

The V call is TRBV7-2, the J call TRBJ2-3; the D gene is possibly TRBD2 (5 bases). V was cut by 5 bases and J by 6 bases, with 15 bases left in between. The CDR3 runs 14 residues. CDR1 and CDR2 (germline): SGHTA, FQGNSA. This CDR3 reads CASSPSPGMDTQYF. CDR3 bases: TGTGCCAGCAGCCCTTCGCCGGGGATGGATACGCAGTATTTT.

The chain links TRBV28 to TRBJ2-1, with 9 nucleotides matching TRBD2. Germline V gives CDR1 MDHEN, CDR2 SYDVKM. J gave up 8 bases and V 5 bases, and 4 bases lay outside the gene matches. This CDR3 is 13 amino acids long. The CDR3 reads CASSVSGRDEQFF. The CDR3 DNA reads as TGTGCCAGCAGTGTTAGCGGGAGAGATGAGCAGTTCTTC.

The genes are TRBV27 and TRBJ2-1; TRBD2 matches 8 bases. With V trimmed by 8 bases and J by 5 bases, 23 bases remained unmatched. The CDR3 length is 19 residues. Germline CDR1 is MNHEY and CDR2 is SMNVEV (reference sequence). The CDR3 is CASQVYMGPGGLANNEQFF. Here the CDR3 DNA reads TGTGCCAGCCAAGTTTATATGGGGCCCGGAGGACTAGCTAACAATGAGCAGTTCTTC.

This clone was observed once. This chain uses TRBV6-5 with TRBJ2-1, with 8 bases that match TRBD2. The ends lost 6 bases at V and 10 bases at J; junction bases unmatched: 5. Germline CDR1 MNHEY, CDR2 SVGAGI. This CDR3 spans 12 amino acids. The CDR3 sequence is CASRSVAGEQFF. The CDR3 nucleotides read TGTGCCAGCAGATCTGTAGCGGGAGAGCAGTTCTTC.